These 31 T cell receptor beta chains share one sample of origin, sequenced in a study of blood T cells in healthy people across ages. Primers used in a second PCR of about 6 to 11 cycles were a sample-barcoded 5' primer and a J-beta primer mix. TCRdb redid the calling of the 5' RACE reads with MiXCR, one entry per CDR3 protein. The table lists approximately 690,000 distinct CDR3 sequences, 58% of them singletons. Sequencing was performed on blood. These receptors originate from a man aged 55-75 years in good health.

This clonotype showed up just a few times. The rearrangement joins TRBV5-1 to TRBJ2-7; the D gene is possibly TRBD1 (5 bases). Germline V gene sequence: CDR1 SGHRS, CDR2 YFSETQ. The V end lost 4 bases, the J end lost 2 bases, and 13 bases lay between the germline ends. This CDR3 comprises 14 residues. The CDR3 region has the DNA TGCGCCAGCAGCGGCTCGACAGTTCCCTACGAGCAGTACTTC. The encoded protein is CASSGSTVPYEQYF.

V gene TRBV6-5 combines with J gene TRBJ2-1, with 8 nucleotides matching TRBD1. Germline CDR1 reads MNHEY; CDR2 reads SVGAGI. V was clipped by 6 bases and J by 2 bases; unmatched bases: 6. This CDR3 region has 15 residues. Here the CDR3 DNA reads TGTGCCAGCAGGCCAGACAGGGGCCCCTACAATGAGCAGTTCTTC. Its translation is CASRPDRGPYNEQFF.

This clonotype was counted between two and nine times. The gene calls are TRBV28 and TRBJ2-5; 9 positions agree with TRBD2. CDR3 length: 17 residues. The ends lost 7 bases at V and 5 bases at J; junction bases unmatched: 17. Germline V CDR1 and CDR2: MDHEN, SYDVKM. The CDR3 DNA is TGTGCCAGCAAATCTCGGGTAGTAGCGGGGGTATGGGAGACCCAGTACTTC. It specifies CASKSRVVAGVWETQYF.

This chain links TRBV4-2 with TRBJ2-4; the match to TRBD1 covers 7 bases. The DNA end is more similar to TRBJ2-5, so the J call may be wrong. Per germline, CDR1 LGHNA and CDR2 YNFKEQ. The CDR3 length is 16 residues. CDR3 protein: CASSHPTGALSETQYF. The CDR3 nucleotides read TGTGCCAGCAGCCACCCAACAGGGGCTCTATCGGAGACCCAGTACTTC.

V is TRBV20-1 and J is TRBJ2-1; 9 bases match TRBD1. V shed 6 bases and J 6 bases; nucleotides not matched to a gene: 15. Germline V gene data show CDR1 as DFQATT and CDR2 as SNEGSKA (reference sequence). The CDR3 has 16 amino acids. The CDR3 region has the DNA TGCAGTGCCCCCGACCACGACAGGGGGAATAGCAATGAGCAGTTCTTC. It translates to CSAPDHDRGNSNEQFF.

This chain connects TRBV12-3 or TRBV12-4 to TRBJ2-2; D gene uncertain. This CDR3 has 13 amino acids. V was trimmed by 6 bases and J by 5 bases, leaving 10 bases between them. Written as DNA, the CDR3 is TGTGCCAGCAGACGATCACCAACCGGGGAGCTGTTTTTT. It encodes CASRRSPTGELFF.

The chain uses TRBV5-1 and TRBJ2-5, with a weak D call TRBD2 (5 bases). CDR1 and CDR2 (germline): SGHRS, YFSETQ. V lost 7 bases and J lost 3, with 28 bases in between. CDR3 length: 18 amino acids. The CDR3 nucleotides read TGCGCCAGCGCCTTCCTGGAGCGGATCCGGATGGAGGAAGAGACCCAGTACTTC. This gives the protein CASAFLERIRMEEETQYF.

V gene TRBV4-1 combines with J gene TRBJ2-1, with a possible D match to TRBD2 (7 bases). The end of the DNA is better explained by TRBJ2-7, so the J call may be wrong. Per germline, CDR1 MGHRA and CDR2 YSYEKL. This CDR3 contains 15 residues. CDR3 DNA: TGCGCCAGCAGCCAAGGGGCAGGGGACTACAATGAGCAGTACTTC. This codes for CASSQGAGDYNEQYF.

This clonotype was found once. The rearrangement joins TRBV5-1 to TRBJ1-1; perhaps TRBD1 as D (6 bases). Trimming removed 2 bases from V and 3 bases from J, with 14 bases in between. Germline-derived CDR1 and CDR2 are SGHRS and YFSETQ. CDR3 length: 15 amino acids. CDR3 in amino acids: CASSFGGRGDTEAFF. CDR3 sequence (DNA): TGCGCCAGCAGCTTTGGGGGAAGGGGGGACACTGAAGCTTTCTTT.

This clonotype was observed a single time. This rearrangement joins TRBV29-1 to TRBJ1-2, with 9 positions matching TRBD1. Per germline, CDR1 SQVTM and CDR2 ANQGSEA. This CDR3 is 14 amino acids long. Trimming took 0 bases from V and 5 from J; bases not matched to a gene: 4. CDR3 protein: CSVEESGTGYGYTF. CDR3 in DNA: TGCAGCGTTGAAGAATCCGGGACAGGGTATGGCTACACCTTC.

The chain combines TRBV6-1 with TRBJ2-4, with 7 nucleotides matching TRBD1. The assigned J gene may be wrong: the sequence end matches TRBJ2-7 better. This CDR3 has 15 amino acids. Germline V CDR1 and CDR2: MNHNS, SASEGT. The CDR3, as DNA: TGTGCCAGCAGTGCGCGCGACAGGGTAACCTACGAGCAGTACTTC. As protein: CASSARDRVTYEQYF.

The V call is TRBV5-8, the J call TRBJ1-2; 9 nucleotides line up with TRBD1. The V segment lost 6 bases and the J segment 4 bases; nucleotides outside the gene matches: 13. The CDR3 contains 16 residues. The V gene's germline CDR1 is SGHTS and CDR2 YDEGEE. The DNA of the CDR3 is TGTGCCAGCAACCCGACAGGGGGAGAACCCTCCTATGGCTACACCTTC. It is translated as CASNPTGGEPSYGYTF.

The gene calls are TRBV11-2 and TRBJ2-7, with D perhaps TRBD1 or TRBD2 (6 bases each). Germline CDR1 SGHAT, CDR2 FQNNGV. V was trimmed by 8 bases and J by 5 bases, leaving 22 bases between them. The CDR3 is made up of 15 amino acids. CDR3 residues: CASGPSGGGIDEQYF. The CDR3 DNA is TGTGCCAGCGGCCCTAGTGGAGGGGGGATCGACGAGCAGTACTTC.

This chain links TRBV10-1 with TRBJ2-1; 9 positions agree with TRBD2. The CDR3 sequence is 14 residues long. Germline assignment: CDR1 WNHNN and CDR2 SYGVQD (reference sequence). Germline trimming cut 6 bases from V and 3 bases from J; bases unmatched to any gene: 3. CDR3 coding DNA: TGCGCCAGCAGACCTAGCGGGGACTACAATGAGCAGTTCTTC. It codes for CASRPSGDYNEQFF.

The J gene is TRBJ2-1, the V gene TRBV5-1; D possibly matches TRBD1 or TRBD2 (5 bases each). Germline CDR1 is SGHRS and CDR2 is YFSETQ. V was clipped by 0 bases and J by 4 bases, with 17 bases between them. This CDR3 is built from 17 residues. CDR3 region: CASSLEWGSPGYNEQFF. CDR3 nucleotides: TGCGCCAGCAGCTTGGAATGGGGCAGCCCGGGGTACAATGAGCAGTTCTTC.

This sequence joins TRBV6-5 and TRBJ1-6, with D possibly matching TRBD1 (5 bases). The germline gives CDR1 MNHEY, CDR2 SVGAGI. Trimming left V 7 bases short and J 10 bases short, with 17 bases between. This CDR3 has 14 residues. CDR3 coding DNA: TGTGCCAGCACCGAAGTTGGGGGTAGGTCACCCCTCCACTTT. It is translated as CASTEVGGRSPLHF.

This chain connects TRBV19 to TRBJ2-1, with D hard to call. Trimming stripped 6 bases from V and 8 bases from J, with 11 bases between. CDR3 length: 12 amino acids. Germline-derived CDR1 and CDR2 are LNHDA and SQIVND (reference sequence). CDR3 loop: CASSTRRDEQFF. The CDR3 DNA reads as TGTGCCAGTAGCACAAGAAGGGATGAGCAGTTCTTC. Supplemented by reference TRBV19 and TRBJ2-1, the full variable domain reads DGGITQSPKYLFRKEGQNVTLSCEQNLNHDAMYWYRQDPGQGLRLIYYSQIVNDFQKGDIAEGYSVSREKKESFPLTVTSAQKNPTAFYLCASSTRRDEQFFGPGTRLTVL.

The V call is TRBV5-1, the J call TRBJ1-1; D ambiguous. The germline V and J ends were trimmed by 4 bases and 1 base, with 14 bases remaining between them. The germline V gene encodes CDR1 SGHRS and CDR2 YFSETQ. The CDR3 is 15 amino acids. The DNA of the CDR3 is TGCGCCAGCAGCATCACCCCTGACGGGAACACTGAAGCTTTCTTT. Amino acids: CASSITPDGNTEAFF.

The genes are TRBV6-4 and TRBJ1-1, with D hard to call. Germline lookup yields CDR1 MRHNA and CDR2 SNTAGT. This CDR3 has 14 residues. V lost 6 bases, J lost 11 bases, and 22 bases lay in between. CDR3 in DNA: TGTGCCAGCAGCGTATCGCCCGGGGATGGTCGGGCTTTCTTT. Translated: CASSVSPGDGRAFF.

The chain is built from TRBV3-1 and TRBJ2-7, with TRBD1 as a possible D gene (6 bases). The ends were cut back, 5 bases at V and 2 bases at J, with 13 bases in the middle. The CDR3 totals 14 residues. CDR1 is LGHDT and CDR2 is YNNKEL in the germline V gene (reference sequence). This chain's CDR3 is CASSAWDKTYEQYF. DNA for the CDR3: TGTGCCAGCAGCGCCTGGGACAAGACCTACGAGCAGTACTTC.

This chain uses TRBV3-1 with TRBJ2-1; 9 bases match TRBD1. The CDR3 contains 15 residues. The V gene's germline CDR1 is LGHDT and CDR2 YNNKEL (reference sequence). V shed 3 bases and J 2 bases; nucleotides not matched to a gene: 2. As DNA, the CDR3 is TGTGCCAGCAGCCACGGGACAGGGACCTACAATGAGCAGTTCTTC. It is translated as CASSHGTGTYNEQFF.

This chain uses TRBV6-5 with TRBJ1-6, with 7 bases lining up with TRBD1. CDR1 MNHEY and CDR2 SVGAGI come from the germline V gene. Germline trimming cut 0 bases from V and 7 bases from J; bases unmatched to any gene: 3. This CDR3 contains 15 residues. CDR3 DNA sequence: TGTGCCAGCAGTTACTCTACAGGGGAGAATTCACCCCTCCACTTT. Translating it yields CASSYSTGENSPLHF.

The V gene is TRBV4-2, the J gene TRBJ2-5; TRBD2 might be the D (5 bases). This CDR3 is built from 16 residues. Germline V lookup: CDR1 LGHNA, CDR2 YNFKEQ. V gave up 0 bases and J gave up 5 bases, with 16 bases separating them. CDR3 in amino acids: CASSQEGLASEETQYF. The CDR3 DNA sequence: TGTGCCAGCAGCCAAGAAGGGCTAGCCTCCGAGGAGACCCAGTACTTC.

The CDR3 region has the DNA TGCAGTGCTCCGACTAGCGGGGGGGCATCAGAGACCCAGTACTTC. Amino acid sequence: CSAPTSGGASETQYF. This chain connects TRBV20-1 to TRBJ2-5; TRBD2 matches at 14 bases. V lost 5 bases to trimming and J lost 4 bases; unmatched junction nucleotides: 6. Germline assignment: CDR1 DFQATT and CDR2 SNEGSKA (reference sequence). CDR3 length: 15 residues.

The CDR3 here is CATSGPGHDGYTF. As DNA, the CDR3 is TGTGCCACCAGTGGACCGGGACACGATGGCTACACCTTC. The chain joins TRBV24-1 to TRBJ1-2, with a tentative D call TRBD1 (6 bases). Germline V gene data show CDR1 as KGHDR and CDR2 as SFDVKD. The CDR3 is 13 amino acids. V gave up 5 bases and J gave up 6 bases, with 12 bases separating them.

The table lists this clonotype with many counts. J is TRBJ2-5 and V is TRBV12-3 or TRBV12-4; D is tentatively TRBD1 or TRBD2 (5 bases each). The CDR3 covers 11 residues. V shed 4 bases and J shed 5 bases, with 5 bases lying between them. CDR3 nucleotides: TGTGCCAGCAGTTGGGGGGAGACCCAGTACTTC. Its protein product is CASSWGETQYF.

The table lists this clonotype with a few counts. This chain uses TRBV18 with TRBJ2-7, with no clear D. This CDR3 is built from 14 residues. Between the trimmed V and J ends, which lost 0 bases and 2 bases, there was a span of 8 bases. CDR1 is KGHSH and CDR2 is LQKENI in the germline V gene. In DNA form, the CDR3 reads TGTGCCAGCTCACCACCGTCGCAGACCTACGAGCAGTACTTC. Its translation is CASSPPSQTYEQYF.

The V and J genes are TRBV25-1 and TRBJ2-4; 8 positions match TRBD2. The J call may be in error: the DNA end matches TRBJ2-5 better. Germline V gives CDR1 MGHDK, CDR2 SYGVNS. There are 14 residues in the CDR3. This CDR3 is CASSGREVQETQYF. The CDR3 region has the DNA TGTGCCAGCAGTGGGCGGGAGGTTCAAGAGACCCAGTACTTC.

The rearrangement uses TRBV20-1 and TRBJ2-5; the match to TRBD2 covers 9 bases. The CDR3 runs to 16 residues. Germline V gene data show CDR1 as DFQATT and CDR2 as SNEGSKA (reference sequence). V gave up 2 bases and J gave up 0 bases; unmatched junction bases: 7. CDR3 sequence reads: CSARYPSGGNQETQYF. The CDR3 DNA sequence: TGCAGTGCTAGATACCCAAGCGGGGGGAACCAAGAGACCCAGTACTTC.

The J gene is TRBJ1-1, the V gene TRBV7-2, with D perhaps TRBD1 (5 bases). Trimming removed 3 bases at V and 0 bases at J, with 8 bases between. The CDR3 has 14 residues. The germline gives CDR1 SGHTA, CDR2 FQGNSA. The CDR3 protein is CASSFKGVNTEAFF. Written as DNA, the CDR3 is TGTGCCAGCAGCTTCAAAGGGGTGAACACTGAAGCTTTCTTT.

The rearrangement uses TRBV7-2 and TRBJ2-1, with 7 bases lining up with TRBD1. J lost 8 bases, V lost 5 bases, and 6 bases had no gene match. This CDR3 is 13 amino acids long. Germline V gene lookup returns CDR1 SGHTA and CDR2 FQGNSA. The CDR3 loop is CASSPNQGDEQFF. Written as DNA, the CDR3 is TGTGCCAGCAGCCCAAACCAGGGGGATGAGCAGTTCTTC.